Listed below are T cell receptor beta chains from one sample, sequenced in a study of tumor and adjacent non-tumor tissue in lung cancer. MiXCR, run by TCRdb on the multiplex PCR reads, gives a single entry per CDR3 protein. The table records more than 95,000 distinct CDR3 sequences, approximately 66% of them present only once. Sequenced: lung tumor tissue. These receptors were collected from a man aged 25 to 40 with non-small cell lung cancer. The CDR3 runs from the conserved cysteine through the conserved F or W. A D gene is named only where the DNA matches it firmly. Size values are once, few and many counts, or a class for expanded clones, and some rows have none.

clone_size: .; d_call: .; v_call: TRBV29-1; cdr3_length: 13; j_call: TRBJ2-5; cdr3_aa: CRVAKHPQETQYF; cdr3_nt: TGCAGAGTTGCCAAACACCCTCAAGAGACCCAGTACTTC
clone_size: .; d_call: .; v_call: TRBV6-5; cdr3_length: 13; j_call: TRBJ2-3; cdr3_aa: CASSYLQGDTQYF; cdr3_nt: TGCGCCAGCAGTTACCTCCAGGGAGATACGCAGTATTTT
clone_size: .; d_call: .; v_call: TRBV11-3; cdr3_length: 18; j_call: TRBJ2-1; cdr3_aa: CASNLATGPVIIYNEQFF; cdr3_nt: TGTGCCAGCAACCTCGCGACGGGACCAGTAATCATATACAATGAGCAGTTCTTC
clone_size: .; d_call: .; v_call: TRBV6-5; cdr3_length: 14; j_call: TRBJ2-5; cdr3_aa: CASSRTPIQETQYF; cdr3_nt: TGTGCCAGCAGTCGAACGCCAATTCAAGAGACCCAGTACTTC
clone_size: once; d_call: .; v_call: TRBV5-6; cdr3_length: 13; j_call: TRBJ2-5; cdr3_aa: CASILPGRETQYF; cdr3_nt: TGTGCCAGCATCTTGCCAGGTAGGGAGACCCAGTACTTC
clone_size: .; d_call: TRBD1; v_call: TRBV4-1; cdr3_length: 16; j_call: TRBJ1-2; cdr3_aa: CASSHDRDSFSYGYTF; cdr3_nt: TGCGCCAGCAGCCACGACAGGGATTCGTTCAGCTATGGCTACACCTTC
clone_size: many; d_call: .; v_call: TRBV12-3/TRBV12-4; cdr3_length: 17; j_call: TRBJ2-2; cdr3_aa: CASSSGKAGAFTGELFF; cdr3_nt: TGTGCCAGCAGTTCAGGGAAGGCAGGGGCTTTTACCGGGGAGCTGTTTTTT
clone_size: many; d_call: TRBD2; v_call: TRBV20-1; cdr3_length: 15; j_call: TRBJ2-1; cdr3_aa: CSARRLASSYNEQFF; cdr3_nt: TGCAGTGCTAGAAGACTAGCGAGCTCCTACAATGAGCAGTTCTTC
clone_size: .; d_call: .; v_call: TRBV4-3; cdr3_length: 16; j_call: TRBJ2-7; cdr3_aa: CANSQSGRTDAYEQYF; cdr3_nt: TGCGCCAACAGCCAGTCTGGTCGGACGGACGCCTACGAGCAATACTTC
clone_size: few; d_call: .; v_call: TRBV7-9; cdr3_length: 15; j_call: TRBJ1-5; cdr3_aa: CASSLAGTRNQPQHF; cdr3_nt: TGTGCCAGCAGCTTAGCGGGGACACGCAATCAGCCCCAGCATTTT
clone_size: many; d_call: TRBD2; v_call: TRBV5-5; cdr3_length: 16; j_call: TRBJ2-3; cdr3_aa: CASSLVGGGAGDTQYF; cdr3_nt: TGTGCCAGCAGCTTGGTGGGCGGGGGAGCGGGAGATACGCAGTATTTT
clone_size: .; d_call: .; v_call: TRBV20-1; cdr3_length: 14; j_call: TRBJ2-1; cdr3_aa: CGARNSGGMSEQFF; cdr3_nt: TGCGGTGCTAGAAATAGTGGAGGAATGAGTGAGCAGTTCTTC
clone_size: .; d_call: TRBD1; v_call: TRBV4-1; cdr3_length: 15; j_call: TRBJ1-2; cdr3_aa: CAISQAPGGAYGYTF; cdr3_nt: TGCGCCATCAGTCAAGCCCCAGGGGGAGCCTATGGCTACACCTTC
clone_size: .; d_call: .; v_call: TRBV11-1; cdr3_length: 16; j_call: TRBJ2-4; cdr3_aa: CDSIHSGRATKNIQYF; cdr3_nt: TGTGACAGCATCCACTCAGGCAGGGCAACCAAAAACATTCAGTACTTC
clone_size: .; d_call: .; v_call: TRBV4-3; cdr3_length: 16; j_call: TRBJ2-6; cdr3_aa: CASSQELNSGANVMTF; cdr3_nt: TGCGCCAGCAGCCAAGAATTGAACTCTGGGGCCAACGTCATGACTTTC
clone_size: many; d_call: .; v_call: TRBV5-4; cdr3_length: 13; j_call: TRBJ1-1; cdr3_aa: CASSLEGITEAFF; cdr3_nt: TGTGCCAGCAGCTTGGAGGGGATAACTGAAGCTTTCTTT
clone_size: .; d_call: TRBD2; v_call: TRBV11-2; cdr3_length: 14; j_call: TRBJ2-1; cdr3_aa: CVSSFSRWGGELFF; cdr3_nt: TGTGTCAGCAGCTTTTCCCGATGGGGGGGTGAGCTGTTCTTC
clone_size: .; d_call: .; v_call: TRBV6-4; cdr3_length: 14; j_call: TRBJ2-2; cdr3_aa: CASRTGRNTGELFF; cdr3_nt: TGTGCCAGCAGAACAGGGCGTAACACCGGGGAGCTGTTTTTT
clone_size: many; d_call: .; v_call: TRBV5-6; cdr3_length: 13; j_call: TRBJ2-7; cdr3_aa: CASSSGSPYEQYF; cdr3_nt: TGTGCCAGCAGCTCAGGGTCCCCCTACGAGCAGTACTTC
clone_size: large; d_call: TRBD2; v_call: TRBV6-2/TRBV6-3; cdr3_length: 14; j_call: TRBJ2-1; cdr3_aa: CASNLGLAYNEQFF; cdr3_nt: TGTGCCAGCAACCTGGGACTAGCATACAATGAGCAGTTCTTC
clone_size: .; d_call: TRBD1; v_call: TRBV6-5; cdr3_length: 17; j_call: TRBJ2-5; cdr3_aa: CASNTRLGTGVWETQYF; cdr3_nt: TGTGCCAGCAACACTCGGCTCGGGACAGGGGTATGGGAGACCCAGTACTTC
clone_size: many; d_call: .; v_call: TRBV11-2; cdr3_length: 13; j_call: TRBJ2-7; cdr3_aa: CASSSLQGLEQYF; cdr3_nt: TGTGCCAGCAGCTCTTTACAGGGACTCGAGCAGTACTTC
clone_size: .; d_call: .; v_call: TRBV14; cdr3_length: 16; j_call: TRBJ2-3; cdr3_aa: CASSQRQLGSTGTQYF; cdr3_nt: TGTGCCAGCAGCCAACGACAATTAGGGAGCACAGGTACGCAGTATTTT
clone_size: .; d_call: TRBD2; v_call: TRBV6-6; cdr3_length: 19; j_call: TRBJ2-7; cdr3_aa: CAGRYSGYETSRATYEQYF; cdr3_nt: TGTGCCGGCAGATACTCAGGCTACGAGACTAGCAGGGCAACCTACGAGCAGTATTTC
clone_size: .; d_call: .; v_call: TRBV14; cdr3_length: 14; j_call: TRBJ2-1; cdr3_aa: CASSQAGLRNEQFF; cdr3_nt: TGTGCCAGCAGCCAAGCGGGGCTCCGCAATGAGCAGTTCTTC
clone_size: .; d_call: .; v_call: TRBV12-3/TRBV12-4; cdr3_length: 14; j_call: TRBJ2-2; cdr3_aa: CASSLTNGVGGLFF; cdr3_nt: TGTGCCAGCAGTTTAACAAATGGTGTCGGGGGGCTGTTTTTT
clone_size: .; d_call: .; v_call: TRBV11-1; cdr3_length: 11; j_call: TRBJ2-1; cdr3_aa: CANIYSGITFF; cdr3_nt: TGTGCCAACATCTATTCGGGGATAACGTTCTTC
clone_size: .; d_call: TRBD2; v_call: TRBV19; cdr3_length: 14; j_call: TRBJ2-5; cdr3_aa: CASSESGGQETQYF; cdr3_nt: TGTGCCAGTAGTGAGTCGGGGGGTCAAGAGACCCAGTACTTC
clone_size: .; d_call: .; v_call: TRBV6-1; cdr3_length: 18; j_call: TRBJ1-1; cdr3_aa: CASSEVLLRTVVNTEAFF; cdr3_nt: TGTGCCAGCAGTGAAGTGCTTCTGAGGACCGTAGTGAACACTGAAGCTTTCTTT
clone_size: .; d_call: .; v_call: TRBV29-1; cdr3_length: 12; j_call: TRBJ1-1; cdr3_aa: CSVGSGSGEAFF; cdr3_nt: TGCAGTGTTGGATCCGGATCAGGTGAAGCTTTCTTT
clone_size: .; d_call: .; v_call: TRBV6-5; cdr3_length: 14; j_call: TRBJ1-4; cdr3_aa: CASSKTVLREKLFF; cdr3_nt: TGCGCCAGCAGTAAAACAGTGTTGCGTGAAAAACTGTTTTTT
clone_size: few; d_call: .; v_call: TRBV5-1; cdr3_length: 15; j_call: TRBJ2-2; cdr3_aa: CASSAGGRNTGELFF; cdr3_nt: TGCGCCAGCAGCGCAGGGGGGCGGAACACCGGGGAGCTGTTTTTT
clone_size: .; d_call: .; v_call: TRBV7-8; cdr3_length: 19; j_call: TRBJ1-5; cdr3_aa: CASSLLFRRRPDSNQPQHF; cdr3_nt: TGTGCCAGCAGCTTACTGTTCAGGAGGCGACCTGATAGCAATCAGCCCCAGCATTTT
clone_size: .; d_call: .; v_call: TRBV11-2; cdr3_length: 15; j_call: TRBJ2-3; cdr3_aa: CASSPDESGTDTQYF; cdr3_nt: TGTGCCAGCAGCCCTGACGAATCGGGCACAGATACGCAGTATTTT
clone_size: .; d_call: .; v_call: TRBV20-1; cdr3_length: 15; j_call: TRBJ1-6; cdr3_aa: CSARLAGGNISPLHF; cdr3_nt: TGCAGTGCTAGACTGGCGGGCGGTAATATTTCACCCCTCCACTTT
clone_size: once; d_call: TRBD2; v_call: TRBV29-1; cdr3_length: 15; j_call: TRBJ2-1; cdr3_aa: CSVVTVSGRANGQFF; cdr3_nt: TGCAGCGTGGTAACGGTGAGCGGGAGGGCGAATGGGCAGTTCTTC